These 26 T cell receptor beta chains were sequenced from one sample in a study of CD8+CD57+ T cells in acquired aplastic anemia. Genomic DNA provided the template from which TCR beta VDJ and CDR3 profiles were obtained. Using its own MiXCR run on the reads, TCRdb lists one record per CDR3 protein. Of around 200,000 distinct CDR3 sequences listed, roughly 50% were seen once; the top ten hold over 10%. Previously, flow cytometry had revealed CD8+CD57+ cell expansion in the patients chosen for sequencing. Material for sequencing was sorted CD4+, CD8+, or CD8+CD57+ T cells (not recorded which) from PBMCs. The receptors were gathered from a human donor with aplastic anemia.

The rearrangement links TRBV7-3 to TRBJ2-5; D unclear. Trimming took 5 bases from V and 2 from J, leaving 9 bases between them. The CDR3 consists of 13 residues. Germline V gives CDR1 SGHTA, CDR2 FQGTGA. CDR3 loop: CASSEQSQETQYF. The CDR3 bases are TGTGCCAGCAGCGAACAATCACAAGAGACCCAGTACTTC. The full variable domain, completed using reference TRBV7-3 and TRBJ2-5, is GAGVSQTPSNKVTEKGKYVELRCDPISGHTALYWYRQSLGQGPEFLIYFQGTGAADDSGLPNDRFFAVRPEGSVSTLKIQRTERGDSAVYLCASSEQSQETQYFGPGTRLLVL.

This chain joins TRBV12-5 and TRBJ2-2; D is uncertain. V lost 0 bases, J lost 6 bases, and 5 bases lay in between. This CDR3 contains 13 residues. Germline assignment: CDR1 LGHNT and CDR2 FRNRAP. The CDR3 DNA reads as TGTGCTAGTGGTTTGGTACCCGCCGGGGAGCTGTTTTTT. Amino acid sequence: CASGLVPAGELFF.

The V call is TRBV30, the J call TRBJ2-7; D is unclear. The CDR3 length is 13 residues. Germline CDR1 and CDR2: GTSNPN and SVGIG (reference sequence). The germline V and J ends were trimmed by 3 bases and 2 bases, with 11 bases remaining between them. The CDR3 DNA reads TGTGCCTGGAGGAAAGGGCGAGCCTACGAGCAGTACTTC. It is translated as CAWRKGRAYEQYF.

The sample holds one count of this clonotype. This chain joins TRBV25-1 and TRBJ2-7; weak D call: TRBD1 (5 bases). Germline assignment: CDR1 MGHDK and CDR2 SYGVNS. Trimming cost V 1 base and J 3 bases, with 10 bases left between them. The CDR3 is 14 amino acids. CDR3 residues: CASSEWGRYYEQYF. As DNA, the CDR3 is TGTGCCAGCAGTGAATGGGGCAGGTACTACGAGCAGTACTTC.

This clonotype showed up just a few times. The V call is TRBV2, the J call TRBJ2-2; no reliable D call. Germline loops: CDR1 SNHLY, CDR2 FYNNEI. CDR3 length equals 14 residues. Trimming took off 5 bases at V and 3 bases at J, with 10 bases between the two ends. CDR3 region: CASSKDGDTGELFF. CDR3 coding DNA: TGTGCCAGCAGTAAGGACGGCGACACCGGGGAGCTGTTTTTT.

This clonotype was picked up one time. The chain combines TRBV7-2 with TRBJ1-5; 9 nucleotides agree with TRBD1. Germline V lookup: CDR1 SGHTA, CDR2 FQGNSA. The CDR3 extends over 15 amino acids. V lost 5 bases and J lost 7; bases outside the gene matches: 9. CDR3 sequence (DNA): TGTGCCAGCAGCCCAGGGACAGGGCGGGGGCAGCCCCAGCATTTT. Translated, it gives CASSPGTGRGQPQHF.

The chain uses TRBV30 and TRBJ1-1; 8 bases line up with TRBD1. Germline values: CDR1 GTSNPN, CDR2 SVGIG (reference sequence). CDR3 size: 12 residues. For the CDR3, the DNA is TGTGCTTGCGACAGGGGAGGAACTGAAGCTTTCTTT. Translation gives CACDRGGTEAFF.

This clonotype was recorded only once. The chain has TRBV15 and TRBJ2-1; a weak D match, TRBD2 (5 bases). Trimming stripped 1 base from V and 3 bases from J, with 10 bases between. This CDR3 comprises 15 residues. Germline-derived CDR1 and CDR2 are LNHNV and YYDKDF (reference sequence). CDR3 in DNA: TGTGCCACCAGCAGAGTCTTACTAGACTACAATGAGCAGTTCTTC. Protein product: CATSRVLLDYNEQFF.

This clonotype was seen once. V is TRBV20-1 and J is TRBJ1-2; D remains unclear. V was cut by 7 bases and J by 4 bases, with 10 bases left in between. The CDR3 has 11 residues. Per germline, CDR1 DFQATT and CDR2 SNEGSKA (reference sequence). The CDR3 region is CSEAGVYGYTF. The CDR3 DNA is TGCAGTGAAGCCGGGGTCTATGGCTACACCTTC.

The sample holds one count of this clonotype. The chain joins TRBV2 to TRBJ2-7, with D possibly TRBD2 on 5 matching bases. The ends were cut back, 4 bases at V and 6 bases at J, with 10 bases in the middle. CDR3 length: 12 amino acids. The germline gives CDR1 SNHLY, CDR2 FYNNEI. CDR3 amino acids: CASSARTPEQYF. CDR3 bases: TGTGCCAGCAGTGCTCGGACTCCCGAGCAGTACTTC.

The chain carries TRBV15 and TRBJ1-5; D is unclear. The CDR3 loop spans 15 amino acids. Germline CDR1 and CDR2: LNHNV and YYDKDF (reference sequence). The V end was cut by 8 bases, the J end by 1 base, with 15 bases between. The CDR3 DNA is TGTGCCACCCAAGAAAAAGTAGAGAGCAATCAGCCCCAGCATTTT. This translates into CATQEKVESNQPQHF.

The chain recombines TRBV19 with TRBJ1-2; D ambiguous. V shed 4 bases and J shed 3 bases, with 9 bases lying between them. There are 13 residues in the CDR3. Per the germline V gene, CDR1 is LNHDA and CDR2 is SQIVND (reference sequence). The CDR3 protein is CASSNPPDYGYTF. Written as DNA, the CDR3 is TGTGCCAGTAGTAATCCACCAGACTATGGCTACACCTTC.

This clonotype occurred a few times. The chain is built from TRBV10-3 and TRBJ2-7; 8 bases match TRBD1. Trimming at V came to 6 bases and at J to 5 bases, leaving 15 bases not matched to a gene. CDR1 ENHRY and CDR2 SYGVKD come from the germline V gene. CDR3 size: 16 residues. In DNA, the CDR3 is TGTGCCATCAGGGACCCGGGCAGGACAGGGAAAGACGAGCAGTACTTC. Protein sequence: CAIRDPGRTGKDEQYF.

At least ten counts were recorded for this clonotype. V is TRBV6-1 and J is TRBJ1-5; 7 bases line up with TRBD1. The CDR3 is 14 residues long. After removal of 10 bases from V and 3 bases from J, the junction contained 9 bases not matched to a gene. Germline-derived CDR1 and CDR2 are MNHNS and SASEGT. The CDR3 DNA reads as TGTGCCACCCACTGGACAGGCGCCAATCAGCCCCAGCATTTT. Protein: CATHWTGANQPQHF.

V usage is TRBV10-3 and J usage is TRBJ2-7; TRBD2 agrees at 14 bases. Losses at the gene ends were 10 bases for V and 4 bases for J; bases not matched to a gene: 12. This CDR3 is built from 16 residues. Germline-derived CDR1 and CDR2 are ENHRY and SYGVKD. CDR3 coding DNA: TGTGCCACCAGCACGGGGACTAGCGGGGGTCGATACGAGCAGTACTTC. This translates into CATSTGTSGGRYEQYF.

The CDR3 spells CASSAASGAYNEQFF. CDR3 coding DNA: TGTGCCAGCTCGGCAGCTAGCGGGGCGTACAATGAGCAGTTCTTC. The chain carries TRBV18 and TRBJ2-1; the match to TRBD2 covers 9 bases. The trim removed 6 bases at V and 4 bases at J, leaving 7 bases unmatched. Germline loops: CDR1 KGHSH, CDR2 LQKENI. The CDR3 consists of 15 residues.

The CDR3 DNA is TGTGCCAGCAGCGTAGAGTACAGTAGCTCCTACAATGAGCAGTTCTTC. Its protein product is CASSVEYSSSYNEQFF. This chain uses TRBV9 with TRBJ2-1; the D is unclear. This CDR3 has 16 residues. Per the germline V gene, CDR1 is SGDLS and CDR2 is YYNGEE. Trimming took 0 bases from V and 0 from J, leaving 10 bases between them.

Only one count was recorded for this clonotype. The chain links TRBV7-9 to TRBJ1-2, with 9 bases matching TRBD1. The V segment lost 6 bases and the J segment 4 bases; nucleotides outside the gene matches: 9. Germline-derived CDR1 and CDR2 are SEHNR and FQNEAQ (reference sequence). CDR3 length: 15 residues. The CDR3: CASSQPLTGGYGYTF. CDR3 DNA: TGTGCCAGCAGTCAGCCTCTGACAGGGGGCTATGGCTACACCTTC. Variable domain in full (rest from reference TRBV7-9 and TRBJ1-2): DTGVSQNPRHKITKRGQNVTFRCDPISEHNRLYWYRQTLGQGPEFLTYFQNEAQLEKSRLLSDRFSAERPKGSFSTLEIQRTEQGDSAMYLCASSQPLTGGYGYTFGSGTRLTVV.

J is TRBJ2-7 and V is TRBV15, with a possible D match to TRBD1 (6 bases). This CDR3 is built from 13 residues. Germline lookup yields CDR1 LNHNV and CDR2 YYDKDF (reference sequence). Trimming removed 5 bases at V and 4 bases at J, with 12 bases between. DNA of the CDR3: TGTGCCACCAGCGGAAATACAGGGTACGAGCAGTACTTC. Translation: CATSGNTGYEQYF.

This clonotype was counted a few times. A much larger clone lies one base from this, so it may be a read error. The chain uses TRBV5-4 and TRBJ2-7; weak D call: TRBD1 (6 bases). This CDR3 comprises 15 residues. The germline gives CDR1 SGHNT, CDR2 YYREEE (reference sequence). Here the CDR3 reads CTSSLGVSGDYEQYF. The CDR3 region has the DNA TGTACCAGCAGCTTGGGGGTCTCAGGGGACTACGAGCAGTACTTC.

This clonotype has a count of ten or more. The chain carries TRBV2 and TRBJ2-1; TRBD1 aligns across 7 bases. With V trimmed by 5 bases and J by 6 bases, 10 bases remained unmatched. CDR3 length: 15 residues. CDR1 and CDR2 from the germline V gene are SNHLY and FYNNEI. In nucleotides, the CDR3 is TGTGCCAGCAGTCCCCGAGGGGGCGTAAGCAATGAGCAGTTCTTC. As protein: CASSPRGGVSNEQFF.

The DNA of the CDR3 is TGCAGTGCTAGAGACTATCGAAAGAACCCCTACGAGCAGTACTTC. Protein: CSARDYRKNPYEQYF. The V gene is TRBV20-1, the J gene TRBJ2-7; no definite D call. This CDR3 has 15 residues. Trimming removed 0 bases at V and 2 bases at J, with 14 bases between. Looked up from germline, CDR1 is DFQATT and CDR2 is SNEGSKA (reference sequence).

This chain joins TRBV20-1 and TRBJ2-7, with a weak D call TRBD2 (6 bases). Germline V gene sequence: CDR1 DFQATT, CDR2 SNEGSKA (reference sequence). Between the trimmed V and J ends, which lost 0 bases and 7 bases, there was a span of 16 bases. The CDR3 length is 14 residues. CDR3 protein: CSARDRGGSGEQYF. The DNA of the CDR3 is TGCAGTGCTAGAGATCGGGGAGGCAGTGGGGAGCAGTACTTC.

The sample holds many counts of this clonotype. The chain employs TRBV29-1 and TRBJ1-1, with a tentative D call TRBD1 (5 bases). This CDR3 has 14 residues. V was shortened by 8 bases and J by 5 bases, with 21 bases between the two germline ends. CDR1 SQVTM and CDR2 ANQGSEA come from the germline V gene. The CDR3 sequence: CSTALRDSGTEAFF. The DNA of the CDR3 is TGCAGCACTGCACTCAGGGATTCGGGGACTGAAGCTTTCTTT.

The CDR3 loop reads CASRTRVDTGELFF. The CDR3 coding sequence is TGTGCCAGCAGGACCAGGGTGGACACCGGGGAGCTGTTTTTT. The chain has TRBV2 and TRBJ2-2; D may be TRBD1 (5 bases). Germline V CDR1 and CDR2: SNHLY, FYNNEI. Trimming removed 6 bases at V and 3 bases at J, with 11 bases between. The CDR3 is made up of 14 amino acids.

This clonotype was counted at least ten times. The chain joins TRBV20-1 to TRBJ1-1; the match to TRBD1 covers 8 bases. V lost 3 bases and J lost 7; bases outside the gene matches: 4. The CDR3 sequence is 12 residues long. Germline CDR1 reads DFQATT; CDR2 reads SNEGSKA (reference sequence). The DNA of the CDR3 is TGCAGTGCTAGGGACAGGGTGAATGAAGCTTTCTTT. It translates to CSARDRVNEAFF.